Shown below are 24 T cell receptor beta chains from a single sample sequenced in a study of Ad26.COV2.S vaccination and SARS-CoV-2 variants. Data came from immunoSEQ multiplex PCR; TCRdb stores just in-frame clones and leaves some out. The sample includes roughly 410,000 clones, about 83% of them seen just once. Treatment noted: about 20 received Ad26.COV2.S at low or high dose, single or two shots; several received placebo; per-sample allocation not given. Collection of the samples took place on day 63 after the first injection of vaccine or placebo. The source material was peripheral blood, sampled in a trial of Ad26.COV2.S vaccine versus placebo. All receptors derive from a person between 18 and 65 years old who received the Ad26.COV2.S COVID-19 vaccine or a placebo.

This CDR3 is CASSGWTDYQPQHF. The CDR3 coding sequence is TGTGCCAGCAGTGGCTGGACGGATTATCAGCCCCAGCATTTT. The rearrangement uses TRBV25-1 and TRBJ1-5; D is unresolved. The V end lost 4 bases, the J end lost 5 bases, and 12 bases lay between the germline ends. Germline V gives CDR1 MGHDK, CDR2 SYGVNS. The CDR3 has 14 amino acids.

The rearrangement links TRBV5-1 to TRBJ2-1, with TRBD2 matching over 8 bases. This CDR3 spans 15 amino acids. Germline trimming cut 6 bases from V and 4 bases from J; bases unmatched to any gene: 9. The germline CDR1 and CDR2 sequences are SGHRS and YFSETQ. The CDR3 loop reads CASKPSGPEYNEQFF. The CDR3 bases are TGCGCCAGCAAACCTAGCGGGCCTGAATACAATGAGCAGTTCTTC.

The rearrangement joins TRBV27 to TRBJ2-5; possibly TRBD2 for D (6 bases). V lost 6 bases to trimming and J lost 6 bases, with 17 bases between them. CDR1 is MNHEY, CDR2 SMNVEV, per germline (reference sequence). The CDR3 covers 14 residues. CDR3 loop: CASRISGSSQTQYF. The CDR3 bases are TGTGCCAGCAGGATTTCCGGGAGCTCGCAGACCCAGTACTTC.

The V gene is TRBV3-1 (or the pseudogene TRBV3-2), the J gene TRBJ2-7; D might be TRBD2 (6 bases). Germline V lookup: CDR1 LGHDT, CDR2 YNNKEL (reference sequence). The CDR3 extends over 12 amino acids. V was shortened by 5 bases and J by 6 bases, with 11 bases between the two germline ends. CDR3 nucleotides: TGTGCCAGCAGCTCCGCCGGGAGCGAGCAGTACTTC. It encodes CASSSAGSEQYF.

This clone was observed at least ten times. The chain recombines TRBV4-3 with TRBJ2-1; the match to TRBD2 covers 11 bases. The germline V gene has CDR1 LGHNA and CDR2 YSLEER. CDR3 length: 16 amino acids. Trimming took 2 bases from V and 0 from J; bases not matched to a gene: 0. Written as DNA, the CDR3 is TGCGCCAGCAGCCAAACTAGCGGGGGCTCCTACAATGAGCAGTTCTTC. Translating it yields CASSQTSGGSYNEQFF.

V is TRBV30 and J is TRBJ2-7; no clear D gene. CDR1 is GTSNPN and CDR2 is SVGIG in the germline V gene (reference sequence). Deletions cut 2 bases from V and 2 bases from J, with 4 bases between. This CDR3 is 11 amino acids long. CDR3 protein: CAWSLAYEQYF. CDR3 DNA: TGTGCCTGGAGTCTGGCCTACGAGCAGTACTTC. Using reference TRBV30 and TRBJ2-7 for the parts outside the CDR3, the full variable domain is SQTIHQWPATLVQPVGSPLSLECTVEGTSNPNLYWYRQAAGRGLQLLFYSVGIGQISSEVPQNLSASRPQDRQFILSSKKLLLSDSGFYLCAWSLAYEQYFGPGTRLTVT.

The chain employs TRBV5-4 and TRBJ2-2; 8 nucleotides line up with TRBD2. The CDR3 loop spans 16 amino acids. Germline V lookup: CDR1 SGHNT, CDR2 YYREEE (reference sequence). V gave up 5 bases and J gave up 0 bases; unmatched junction bases: 6. CDR3 protein: CASRSRGGSNTGELFF. In DNA, the CDR3 is TGTGCCAGCAGGAGTCGGGGGGGTTCGAACACCGGGGAGCTGTTTTTT.

The chain is built from TRBV5-6 and TRBJ2-4, with 8 nucleotides matching TRBD1. V shed 4 bases, J shed 1 base, and the junction held 7 bases outside the gene matches. CDR3 size: 16 residues. Germline lookup yields CDR1 SGHDT and CDR2 YYEEEE. CDR3 region: CASSRTGQGAKNIQYF. The CDR3 DNA follows: TGTGCCAGCAGCAGGACAGGGCAGGGGGCCAAAAACATTCAGTACTTC.

This clone was observed once. V usage is TRBV9 and J usage is TRBJ2-7; 10 bases fit TRBD2. The V gene end was trimmed by 2 bases and the J gene end by 3 bases; junction bases not matched to a gene: 5. Looked up from germline, CDR1 is SGDLS and CDR2 is YYNGEE. This CDR3 contains 15 residues. The CDR3 loop reads CASSVGLAAGYEQYF. The CDR3 DNA follows: TGTGCCAGCAGCGTTGGACTAGCGGCCGGCTACGAGCAGTACTTC. The full variable domain, in which reference TRBV9 and TRBJ2-7 provide the parts outside the CDR3, is DSGVTQTPKHLITATGQRVTLRCSPRSGDLSVYWYQQSLDQGLQFLIQYYNGEERAKGNILERFSAQQFPDLHSELNLSSLELGDSALYFCASSVGLAAGYEQYFGPGTRLTVT.

The V and J genes are TRBV6-2 or TRBV6-3 and TRBJ2-6; D gene unclear. The CDR3 has 15 residues. Trimming took 2 bases from V and 0 from J, leaving 5 bases between them. Per the germline V gene, CDR1 is MNHEY and CDR2 is SVGEGT. The CDR3 DNA reads as TGTGCCAGCAGTTACGATGCCTCTGGGGCCAACGTCCTGACTTTC. Protein sequence: CASSYDASGANVLTF.

The V gene is TRBV19, the J gene TRBJ2-7, with a possible D match to TRBD2 (5 bases). Germline V gene data show CDR1 as LNHDA and CDR2 as SQIVND (reference sequence). The V end was cut by 8 bases, the J end by 3 bases, with 14 bases between. The CDR3 contains 13 residues. The CDR3, as DNA: TGTGCCAGTGCTCATGGAGGCGACTACGAGCAGTACTTC. Its protein is CASAHGGDYEQYF.

As DNA, the CDR3 is TGTGCCAGCAGTAGCCGGGGGAACACTGAAGCTTTCTTT. Its translation: CASSSRGNTEAFF. The chain uses TRBV2 and TRBJ1-1; no firm D call. Germline V gene sequence: CDR1 SNHLY, CDR2 FYNNEI. This CDR3 region has 13 residues. The V end lost 5 bases, the J end lost 1 base, and 8 bases lay between the germline ends.

The rearrangement links TRBV6-5 to TRBJ1-6; D call uncertain. Germline V gene data show CDR1 as MNHEY and CDR2 as SVGAGI. V was clipped by 2 bases and J by 11 bases, with 13 bases between them. The CDR3 consists of 14 residues. CDR3 sequence: CASSYAGKRAPLHF. Written as DNA, the CDR3 is TGTGCCAGCAGTTACGCAGGCAAGAGGGCACCCCTCCACTTT.

This chain links TRBV4-1 with TRBJ1-2; D is undetermined. The V end lost 1 base, the J end lost 5 bases, and 14 bases lay between the germline ends. The CDR3 has 15 amino acids. Germline V gives CDR1 MGHRA, CDR2 YSYEKL. The CDR3 protein is CASSQVAGLRYGYTF. The CDR3 nucleotides are TGCGCCAGCAGCCAAGTTGCGGGGTTACGGTATGGCTACACCTTC.

This clone was recorded once. V and J are TRBV11-3 and TRBJ1-2; TRBD1 agrees at 10 bases. In germline, CDR1 is SGHNT, CDR2 YENEEA. V trimming: 5 bases; J trimming: 5 bases; junction bases outside the gene matches: 8. The CDR3 is 15 amino acids. The CDR3 DNA sequence: TGTGCCAGCAGCACGACAGGGGGCGAGAAGTATGGCTACACCTTC. Its protein is CASSTTGGEKYGYTF.

The V and J genes are TRBV7-2 and TRBJ1-2; 11 positions agree with TRBD1. The CDR3 consists of 15 residues. Per the germline V gene, CDR1 is SGHTA and CDR2 is FQGNSA. Germline trimming cut 5 bases from V and 4 bases from J; bases unmatched to any gene: 6. In DNA form, the CDR3 reads TGTGCCAGCAGCCAAGGACAGGGGGCTCTCTATGGCTACACCTTC. This sequence encodes CASSQGQGALYGYTF.

This clone was counted a few times. The V call is TRBV7-3, the J call TRBJ1-1; 8 nucleotides line up with TRBD1. The CDR3 runs to 13 residues. V trimming: 4 bases; J trimming: 7 bases; junction bases outside the gene matches: 5. Germline V gives CDR1 SGHTA, CDR2 FQGTGA. CDR3 sequence (DNA): TGTGCCAGCAGCTGGGACAGGTCTAATGAAGCTTTCTTT. Translated: CASSWDRSNEAFF.

The chain joins TRBV7-3 to TRBJ1-1, with 11 bases aligning to TRBD1. With V trimmed by 5 bases and J by 3 bases, 8 bases remained unmatched. Germline CDR1 is SGHTA and CDR2 is FQGTGA. The CDR3 loop spans 16 amino acids. The CDR3 is CASSLLVGQGDTEAFF. CDR3 nucleotide sequence: TGTGCCAGCAGCCTGCTCGTGGGACAGGGGGACACTGAAGCTTTCTTT.

The J gene is TRBJ1-2, the V gene TRBV4-1, with 10 bases that match TRBD1. The ends lost 0 bases at V and 3 bases at J; junction bases unmatched: 1. There are 15 residues in the CDR3. CDR1 is MGHRA and CDR2 is YSYEKL in the germline V gene. CDR3 protein: CASSQDGQGDYGYTF. CDR3 bases: TGCGCCAGCAGCCAAGATGGACAGGGGGACTATGGCTACACCTTC.

The chain links TRBV24-1 to TRBJ2-5; D call uncertain. V was shortened by 9 bases and J by 2 bases, with 9 bases between the two germline ends. The CDR3 runs 12 residues. The germline CDR1 and CDR2 sequences are KGHDR and SFDVKD. The CDR3 coding sequence is TGTGCCACCCAGGACCAGCAAGAGACCCAGTACTTC. Translated: CATQDQQETQYF.

For the CDR3, the DNA is TGTGCCAGCGTACGCACCCCAGGGTTAGGGGAGACCCAGTACTTC. As protein: CASVRTPGLGETQYF. This chain links TRBV9 with TRBJ2-5; possibly TRBD1 for D (5 bases). Germline-derived CDR1 and CDR2 are SGDLS and YYNGEE. The V end was cut by 7 bases, the J end by 5 bases, with 21 bases between. This CDR3 spans 15 amino acids.

The rearrangement uses TRBV5-4 and TRBJ2-1, with 7 bases fitting TRBD1. Germline V gene sequence: CDR1 SGHNT, CDR2 YYREEE (reference sequence). The CDR3 has 12 amino acids. V lost 5 bases and J lost 8; bases outside the gene matches: 4. CDR3 in DNA: TGTGCCAGCAGGGGGCAGGGGGATGAGCAGTTCTTC. This gives the protein CASRGQGDEQFF.

The chain employs TRBV7-3 and TRBJ1-3, with 7 bases fitting TRBD1. V dropped 0 bases and J dropped 1; count of bases not matched to a gene: 3. Germline-derived CDR1 and CDR2 are SGHTA and FQGTGA. The CDR3 length is 16 residues. CDR3 nucleotide sequence: TGTGCCAGCAGCTTAACGACGACAGGGTCTGGAAACACCATATATTTT. Translation gives CASSLTTTGSGNTIYF.

This chain connects TRBV5-1 to TRBJ2-7; D ambiguous. V lost 4 bases and J 2 bases, leaving 13 bases between the germline ends. Germline loops: CDR1 SGHRS, CDR2 YFSETQ. The CDR3 spans 14 residues. CDR3 in DNA: TGCGCCAGCAGCCCTTCGAAAGGAGCCTACGAGCAGTACTTC. This gives the protein CASSPSKGAYEQYF.